This T cell receptor beta chain was retrieved from a study of OX40 agonist ivuxolimab in advanced cancers. With regard to the full study: Ivuxolimab, which targeted the costimulatory receptor OX40 (CD134), was an agonistic, fully human IgG2 monoclonal antibody. Intravenous ivuxolimab was administered to patients every 2 weeks at six dose levels: 0.01, 0.1, 0.3, 1.5, 3 and 10 mg/kg. Among the roughly 54 dose-escalation patients, about 20 had hepatocellular carcinoma, 15 or so melanoma, 9 renal cell carcinoma and 9 head and neck cancer. A male proportion of roughly 80% and a mean age of approximately 55 years, ranging from 23 to 79, were recorded for the dose-escalation cohort. Prior anti-PD-1, anti-PD-L1 or anti-CTLA-4 therapy was permitted, and checkpoint inhibitors had been received by less than 45% of dose-escalation patients. Partial responses were achieved by three dose-escalation patients, of whom one had hepatocellular carcinoma and two had cutaneous melanoma. The point of sequencing TCRbeta in the periphery was to test whether ivuxolimab changed TCR sequence diversity and drove clonal T-cell expansion. The paper describes the monotherapy dose-escalation part (N of about 47 patients) of the phase I trial of ivuxolimab. Overall results and qualifications from the work: Low levels of normalized T-cell clonal expansion were also seen in some nonresponding patients. Clonal expansion of both CD4+ and CD8+ blood T cells was observed from baseline to week 6 at doses 0.1 to 3.0 mg/kg. In the 0.1-3.0 mg/kg groups, partial responders had among the lowest normalized peripheral clonal expansion, particularly in CD8+ T cells. On average, CD8+ T cells showed more expanded clones than CD4+ T cells after ivuxolimab. The antigen specificity of the clonally expanded peripheral T cells was not determined.

CDR1 and CDR2, looked up from the germline V gene, are SGHNT and YENEEA. The CDR3 starts with the cysteine, ends with the phenylalanine, and has 13 residues. Of the read, only the CDR3 DNA is kept; its 39 bases are in frame from base 1. V is shortened by 5 bases, J by 8 bases, and the region joining them spans 15 bases. The trial excluded patients who had a history of autoimmune disease or who were on systemic immunosuppression. Peripheral blood for TCR sequencing was drawn from every dose cohort at baseline, at cycle 4 day 1 and at cycle 7 day 1. Samples came from an open-label, multicenter, first-in-human phase I dose-escalation trial of ivuxolimab. Adults with locally advanced or metastatic melanoma, renal cell, hepatocellular, or head and neck squamous cell carcinoma were enrolled in the trial. Before TCR sequencing, CD4+ T cells and CD8+ T cells from peripheral blood were sorted into separate populations.

Genomic DNA was isolated from the sorted cells so that the TCRbeta CDR3 region could be sequenced. TCRbeta CDR3 regions were sequenced using the immunoSEQ Assay. TCRdb carries this immuneACCESS record with in-frame sequences only. Its versions omit some clonotypes, under half of them owing to an unresolved V gene in the studies checked, with the rest unexplained. This sample gives over 55,000 clones in total; under 95% of them show up just once. The ten largest clones take up 14% to 15% of the sample. This clone appeared a single time. The antigen it binds to is not known. Nothing much larger sits one base from this clone, and base qualities are not available.

The sequence came from an adult with an advanced solid tumor such as melanoma, head and neck, liver or kidney cancer. Here the chain combines TRBV11-3 and TRBJ1-1; the D segment could be TRBD1, given 6 matching bases. This specimen consisted of CD4+ or CD8+ T cells sorted from blood, obtained in a trial of the OX40 agonist ivuxolimab. The bases read TGTGCCAGCAGCCTCACCTTGACAGGAGAAGCTTTCTTT. Its translation reads: CASSLTLTGEAFF. The full variable domain, with segments outside the CDR3 supplied by the reference TRBV11-3 and TRBJ1-1 proteins, appears as EAGVVQSPRYKIIEKKQPVAFWCNPISGHNTLYWYLQNLGQGPELLIRYENEEAVDDSQLPKDRFSAERLKGVDSTLKIQPAELGDSAVYLCASSLTLTGEAFFGQGTRLTVV.